This T cell receptor beta chain was recovered during a study of T cell responses to AZD1222 COVID-19 vaccine. The table came from immunoSEQ multiplex PCR; TCRdb's copy has only in-frame clones and leaves some out. This table holds 200,000 to 250,000 clones, roughly 94% found once. The V end was cut by 1 base, the J end by 3 bases, with 0 bases between. This CDR3 is 11 amino acids long. Germline V CDR1 and CDR2: SGHRS, YFSETQ. This clone was seen a few times. Its antigen is undetermined. Overall study results and limits: Spike regions recognized by vaccine-associated CD4 TCRs spanned the protein, led by 160-218 and 743-854. Mostly white British, mostly female donors; authors suggested clonal diversity may be underestimated. The study identified only 6 or 7 AZD1222 recipients as seropositive at baseline. Per reports, nearly half of all spike-specific TCRs target regions that are unmutated in variants.

Here the sequenced sample was peripheral blood, taken 28 days after the second dose of the MenACWY control vaccine. The genes are TRBV5-1 and TRBJ2-3; no clear D. The clonotype originates from an adult who received the MenACWY meningococcal vaccine as a control. DNA of the CDR3: TGCGCCAGCAGCTTGACAGATACGCAGTATTTT. Translated, it gives CASSLTDTQYF.